Following are 24 T cell receptor beta chains from one sample sequenced in a study of shared clonotypes between healthy human individuals. Generated by immunoSEQ multiplex PCR, the TCRdb table keeps only in-frame clones and is missing some. The table has millions of clones, around 95% seen once. The sequencing sample was made of naive CD4+ T cells sorted from blood. This sample's subset: CD45RA+ positively selected. The receptors shown here come from a man younger than 35 in good health.

The V call is TRBV4-1, the J call TRBJ2-5; TRBD1 is a possible D gene (6 bases). The length of the CDR3 is 15 residues. The germline CDR1 and CDR2 sequences are MGHRA and YSYEKL. Trimming removed 4 bases from V and 2 bases from J, with 14 bases in between. This chain's CDR3 is CASSRTGPGQETQYF. CDR3 sequence (DNA): TGCGCCAGCAGCCGAACAGGGCCCGGTCAAGAGACCCAGTACTTC.

J is TRBJ1-5 and V is TRBV7-6; 8 nucleotides match TRBD1. The CDR3 loop spans 16 amino acids. V was pared by 2 bases and J by 0 bases, with 3 bases of the junction left unmatched. Per the germline V gene, CDR1 is SGHVS and CDR2 is FNYEAQ. This CDR3 reads CASSLRGQDSNQPQHF. The CDR3 nucleotides are TGTGCCAGCAGCTTAAGGGGACAGGATAGCAATCAGCCCCAGCATTTT. The variable domain in full, with the rest retrieved from reference TRBV7-6 and TRBJ1-5, is GAGVSQSPRYKVTKRGQDVALRCDPISGHVSLYWYRQALGQGPEFLTYFNYEAQQDKSGLPNDRFSAERPEGSISTLTIQRTEQRDSAMYRCASSLRGQDSNQPQHFGDGTRLSIL.

The chain combines TRBV6-5 with TRBJ2-7; 9 nucleotides match TRBD1. V was clipped by 0 bases and J by 7 bases; unmatched bases: 10. CDR1 and CDR2 (germline): MNHEY, SVGAGI. CDR3 length equals 16 residues. The CDR3 DNA follows: TGTGCCAGCAGTTACTCGGGCGGGACAGGGACGGGGGAGCAGTACTTC. Its translation is CASSYSGGTGTGEQYF.

This clone came up a few times. The gene calls are TRBV6-1 and TRBJ2-7; the D call may be TRBD1 or TRBD2 (6 bases each). The germline CDR1 and CDR2 sequences are MNHNS and SASEGT. The germline V and J ends were trimmed by 6 bases and 6 bases, with 15 bases remaining between them. The CDR3 extends over 13 amino acids. The CDR3 bases are TGTGCCAGCAGAGTCGGGGGCCTGGGCGAGCAGTACTTC. This sequence encodes CASRVGGLGEQYF.

The rearrangement uses TRBV10-3 and TRBJ2-7; 9 bases are a match to TRBD1. V trimming: 2 bases; J trimming: 3 bases; junction bases outside the gene matches: 2. Germline assignment: CDR1 ENHRY and CDR2 SYGVKD. The CDR3 totals 14 residues. CDR3 coding DNA: TGTGCCATCAGTGAGCCGGGACAGGGCTACGAGCAGTACTTC. It is translated as CAISEPGQGYEQYF.

The rearrangement links TRBV25-1 to TRBJ1-5; TRBD1 matches 8 bases. From germline, CDR1 is MGHDK and CDR2 SYGVNS. The junction had 3 bases not matched to a gene; V was cut back by 3 bases and J by 2 bases. CDR3 length: 15 amino acids. CDR3 residues: CASSEPGQGNQPQHF. For the CDR3, the DNA is TGTGCCAGCAGTGAGCCGGGACAGGGCAATCAGCCCCAGCATTTT.

This chain joins TRBV19 and TRBJ1-1; D might be TRBD1 (5 bases). The CDR3 length is 14 residues. Per the germline V gene, CDR1 is LNHDA and CDR2 is SQIVND (reference sequence). Deletions cut 5 bases from V and 5 bases from J, with 15 bases between. This CDR3 reads CASSFGRKGTEAFF. The CDR3 DNA follows: TGTGCCAGTAGTTTTGGACGGAAGGGGACTGAAGCTTTCTTT.

The chain carries TRBV6-5 and TRBJ1-2; D not certain. The CDR3 is made up of 15 amino acids. Germline V gene data show CDR1 as MNHEY and CDR2 as SVGAGI. Trimming took off 0 bases at V and 0 bases at J, with 8 bases between the two ends. The DNA of the CDR3 is TGTGCCAGCAGTTACTCCAAGACAACTAACTATGGCTACACCTTC. It encodes CASSYSKTTNYGYTF.

The CDR3 reads CASSKQGVGTEAFF. Here the CDR3 DNA reads TGTGCCAGCAGTAAGCAGGGGGTAGGCACTGAAGCTTTCTTT. This sequence joins TRBV6-6 and TRBJ1-1, with 7 bases matching TRBD1. The CDR3 loop spans 14 amino acids. Germline V gives CDR1 MNHNY, CDR2 SVGAGI (reference sequence). V was clipped by 5 bases and J by 4 bases; unmatched bases: 7.

This chain connects TRBV29-1 to TRBJ2-5; 7 positions agree with TRBD1. Germline V CDR1 and CDR2: SQVTM, ANQGSEA. The CDR3 has 14 amino acids. The junction had 13 bases not matched to a gene; V was cut back by 7 bases and J by 5 bases. CDR3 loop: CSGRDRATRETQYF. Here the CDR3 DNA reads TGCAGCGGCCGAGACAGGGCGACCCGGGAGACCCAGTACTTC.

As to this clone: A much larger clone lies a single base off, so this may be a read error. The chain combines TRBV30 with TRBJ2-7; TRBD1 agrees at 7 bases. The length of the CDR3 is 15 residues. Germline V gives CDR1 GTSNPN, CDR2 SVGIG (reference sequence). Losses at the gene ends were 2 bases for V and 2 bases for J; bases not matched to a gene: 9. The CDR3 loop is CAWSQRQGYPYEQYF. The CDR3 DNA sequence: TGTGCCTGGAGTCAAAGACAGGGTTACCCCTACGAGCAGTACTTC.

V usage is TRBV30 and J usage is TRBJ1-1; D not certain. V was cut by 2 bases and J by 1 base, with 8 bases left in between. This CDR3 is built from 13 residues. Germline V gene data show CDR1 as GTSNPN and CDR2 as SVGIG (reference sequence). The CDR3 sequence: CAWSSLRNTEAFF. The CDR3 nucleotides are TGTGCCTGGAGTTCCTTGAGGAACACTGAAGCTTTCTTT.

The J gene is TRBJ2-3, the V gene TRBV2; a possible D gene is TRBD2 (5 bases). The CDR3 loop spans 14 amino acids. Germline values: CDR1 SNHLY, CDR2 FYNNEI. The V end was cut by 6 bases, the J end by 3 bases, with 13 bases between. The chain's CDR3 is CASRFAEVTDTQYF. The CDR3 region has the DNA TGTGCCAGCAGATTCGCGGAGGTTACAGATACGCAGTATTTT.

The V and J genes are TRBV2 and TRBJ2-7; D is perhaps TRBD1 (5 bases). The V gene's germline CDR1 is SNHLY and CDR2 FYNNEI. The CDR3 has 13 amino acids. The V gene lost 3 bases and the J gene lost 4 bases, with 10 bases spanning the gap. Here the CDR3 DNA reads TGTGCCAGCAGTGACCAGGGTTGGTACGAGCAGTACTTC. The encoded protein is CASSDQGWYEQYF.

This clone was recorded only once. Additional DNA sequences in this sample encode the identical CDR3. The chain uses TRBV27 and TRBJ1-2, with D tentatively TRBD1 (5 bases). CDR3 length equals 13 residues. Germline CDR1 and CDR2: MNHEY and SMNVEV (reference sequence). V was clipped by 6 bases and J by 2 bases, with 10 bases between them. The CDR3 DNA reads TGTGCCAGCAGGTTTCGGGGCAACTATGGCTACACCTTC. Its protein is CASRFRGNYGYTF.

This sequence joins TRBV27 and TRBJ2-7, with 10 bases matching TRBD1. V trimming: 5 bases; J trimming: 2 bases; junction bases outside the gene matches: 0. The germline gives CDR1 MNHEY, CDR2 SMNVEV (reference sequence). CDR3 size: 13 residues. The CDR3, as DNA: TGTGCCAGCAGTGGGACAGGGGCCTACGAGCAGTACTTC. As protein: CASSGTGAYEQYF.

The V call is TRBV18, the J call TRBJ1-2, with D perhaps TRBD1 (5 bases). V shed 3 bases and J shed 4 bases, with 12 bases lying between them. The CDR3 contains 14 residues. The germline CDR1 and CDR2 sequences are KGHSH and LQKENI. CDR3: CASSPLDSSYGYTF. The CDR3 DNA reads TGTGCCAGCTCACCCCTCGACAGTTCCTATGGCTACACCTTC.

This clone was recorded only once. The rearrangement joins TRBV7-4 to TRBJ1-2; the D is unclear. The V and J ends lost 1 base and 8 bases respectively, with 8 bases between them. Germline V gene data show CDR1 as SGHVT and CDR2 as SQSDAQ. The CDR3 sequence is 12 residues long. DNA of the CDR3: TGTGCCAGCAGCTTAGACTCGCCGGGCTACACCTTC. Its protein is CASSLDSPGYTF.

The V call is TRBV5-4, the J call TRBJ1-2, with a possible D match to TRBD1 (5 bases). Trimming removed 4 bases at V and 7 bases at J, with 14 bases between. The CDR3 length is 13 residues. The germline CDR1 and CDR2 sequences are SGHNT and YYREEE (reference sequence). DNA for the CDR3: TGTGCCAGCAGCCCCGTAGGGACGGGTGGCTACACCTTC. The encoded protein is CASSPVGTGGYTF.

J is TRBJ1-1 and V is TRBV6-6; D may be TRBD1 (6 bases). Trimming left V 2 bases short and J 0 bases short, with 10 bases between. Germline V lookup: CDR1 MNHNY, CDR2 SVGAGI (reference sequence). The CDR3 has 15 residues. CDR3 amino acids: CASSYKGDMNTEAFF. The CDR3 DNA sequence: TGTGCCAGCAGTTACAAAGGGGACATGAACACTGAAGCTTTCTTT.

The chain employs TRBV30 and TRBJ2-5; no clear D gene. The V end lost 2 bases, the J end lost 2 bases, and 15 bases lay between the germline ends. The length of the CDR3 is 15 residues. Germline-derived CDR1 and CDR2 are GTSNPN and SVGIG (reference sequence). CDR3: CAWSPQNGPQETQYF. DNA for the CDR3: TGTGCCTGGAGTCCCCAGAACGGGCCTCAAGAGACCCAGTACTTC.

The chain links TRBV2 to TRBJ2-3; the D call may be TRBD1 or TRBD2 (6 bases each). CDR1 and CDR2 from the germline V gene are SNHLY and FYNNEI. Deletions cut 4 bases from V and 3 bases from J, with 14 bases between. CDR3 size: 15 residues. CDR3 nucleotides: TGTGCCAGCAGTGTTGGGGGGCCGACAACAGATACGCAGTATTTT. It encodes CASSVGGPTTDTQYF.

Remarks on this clone: Different DNA sequences within this sample yield the same CDR3. The chain uses TRBV2 and TRBJ1-5; TRBD1 matches 10 bases. J was trimmed by 4 bases and V by 7 bases; bases with no gene match: 4. There are 14 residues in the CDR3. Looked up from germline, CDR1 is SNHLY and CDR2 is FYNNEI. CDR3 coding DNA: TGTGCCAGCACCCCGGGACAGGGGAATCAGCCCCAGCATTTT. This codes for CASTPGQGNQPQHF.

Here the CDR3 DNA reads TGTGCCAGCAGCTTCGAGGCTGCTAACTATGGCTACACCTTC. Translation: CASSFEAANYGYTF. V and J are TRBV5-6 and TRBJ1-2; no reliable D call. The V end lost 2 bases, the J end lost 0 bases, and 8 bases lay between the germline ends. The CDR3 has 14 amino acids. The V gene's germline CDR1 is SGHDT and CDR2 YYEEEE.